This is a list of T cell receptor beta chains from one sample in a study of OX40 agonist ivuxolimab in advanced cancers. Assay: immunoSEQ multiplex PCR; the TCRdb copy retains only in-frame clones and omits some. The sample yields about 62,000 clones, approximately 88% seen once. The sequencing here drew on CD4+ or CD8+ T cells sorted from blood, taken in a trial of the OX40 agonist ivuxolimab. These receptors all stem from an adult with an advanced solid tumor such as melanoma, head and neck, liver or kidney cancer. The CDR3 runs from the conserved cysteine through the conserved F or W. The D gene is left open where the match is weak. Only part of the rows carry a size: once, few, many, or a class if the clone is expanded.

v_call	d_call	clone_size	j_call	cdr3_nt	cdr3_aa
TRBV14	TRBD1	NA	TRBJ1-3	TGTGCCAGCAGCCAATTCAGGGGGAACACCATATATTTT	CASSQFRGNTIYF
TRBV20-1	NA	few	TRBJ1-5	TGCAGTGTGGACTCTCCCCAGCATTTT	CSVDSPQHF
TRBV30	NA	NA	TRBJ1-2	TGTGCCTGGGCCCGACAGGTAGATGGCTACACCTTC	CAWARQVDGYTF
TRBV27	NA	NA	TRBJ1-2	TGTGCCAGCAGCAATCGTAACTATGGCTACACCTTC	CASSNRNYGYTF
TRBV27	NA	NA	TRBJ2-7	TGTGCCAGCAGTAAGACCGGGGCCTACGAGCAGTACTTC	CASSKTGAYEQYF
TRBV11-2	NA	few	TRBJ1-6	TGTGCCAGCAGCTTAATCAACTATGGGGCAGGGTTTAGTTCACCCCTCCACTTT	CASSLINYGAGFSSPLHF
TRBV7-2	NA	NA	TRBJ2-1	TGTGCCAGCAGCTTAACCAGCGCGGGGATGGGGAATGAGCAGTTCTTC	CASSLTSAGMGNEQFF
TRBV7-7	TRBD2	NA	TRBJ2-1	TGTGCCAGCAGCAGGACTAGCGGGGACTACAATGAGCAGTTCTTC	CASSRTSGDYNEQFF
TRBV19	NA	NA	TRBJ2-1	TGTGCCAGTACCCCGGGACCGTCCTACAATGAGCAGTTCTTC	CASTPGPSYNEQFF
TRBV10-3	TRBD2	NA	TRBJ2-5	TGTGCCATCAGTGGGGGACTAGCGGGGGGATACCAAGAGACCCAGTACTTC	CAISGGLAGGYQETQYF
TRBV29-1	NA	NA	TRBJ1-2	TGCAGCGTTGAGGACAATAACTATGGCTACACCTTC	CSVEDNNYGYTF
TRBV28	TRBD2	NA	TRBJ2-7	TGTGCCAGCAGTTTACGCTTTGCAGCGGGAGTTACCTACGAGCAGTACTTC	CASSLRFAAGVTYEQYF
TRBV19	NA	NA	TRBJ2-1	TGTGCCAGTAGTATGAGTAGTGCTCCTAGGAATGAGCAGTTCTTC	CASSMSSAPRNEQFF
TRBV18	NA	NA	TRBJ1-4	TGTGCCAGCTGCCGGGACGGGAATGAAAAACTGTTTTTT	CASCRDGNEKLFF
TRBV18	NA	few	TRBJ1-2	TGTGCCAGCTCATCGGACGGGAACTATGGCTACACCTTC	CASSSDGNYGYTF
TRBV2	NA	NA	TRBJ2-7	TGTGCCAGCAGCTTCTACAGGGCGGAGGGCGAGCAGTACTTC	CASSFYRAEGEQYF
TRBV28	TRBD1	NA	TRBJ2-2	TGTGCCGGAACAAGCGGTGGGGACAGCGGGGAGCTGTTTTTT	CAGTSGGDSGELFF
TRBV6-5	NA	once	TRBJ1-3	TGTGCCAGCAGTTACTCGGGAAACTCTGGAAACACCATATATTTT	CASSYSGNSGNTIYF
TRBV5-1	NA	NA	TRBJ1-2	TGCGCCAGCAGCTTGGGGGCGGTGACTGGCTACACCTTC	CASSLGAVTGYTF
TRBV7-9	TRBD2	NA	TRBJ2-5	TGTGCCAGCAGCTCTCGGACTAGCGGGAGGGCTTTAAAGACCCAGTACTTC	CASSSRTSGRALKTQYF
TRBV9	NA	NA	TRBJ1-3	TGTGCCAGCAGCGTAGAGCCACCATGGGGCTCCTCTGGAAACACCATATATTTT	CASSVEPPWGSSGNTIYF
TRBV6-1	NA	NA	TRBJ1-2	TGTGCCAGCAGTGAAAGCGTCAGGGGCCTGCTCTATGGCTACACCTTC	CASSESVRGLLYGYTF
TRBV11-2	NA	NA	TRBJ1-1	TGTGCCAGCAGCTTAGAGTGGTCAGTTTCGGCATTCTTT	CASSLEWSVSAFF
TRBV27	TRBD2	NA	TRBJ2-1	TGTGCCAGCAGTTTGGGGGGGTGGGTCGACAATGAGCAGTTCTTC	CASSLGGWVDNEQFF
TRBV6-5	NA	once	TRBJ2-1	TGTGCCAGCAATTTTCGAGGGGCCTACAATGAGCAGTTCTTC	CASNFRGAYNEQFF
TRBV9	NA	NA	TRBJ2-1	TGTGCCAGCAGCTCCCGGAGTAGCGGAAACAATGAGCAGTTCTTC	CASSSRSSGNNEQFF
TRBV7-9	NA	NA	TRBJ1-1	TGTGCCAGCAGTTACGAGGCGGTGAGGGGGGCTTTCTTT	CASSYEAVRGAFF
TRBV19	NA	NA	TRBJ2-2	TGTGCCAGTAGGTACCTCAGGGGCAACACCGGGGAGCTGTTTTTT	CASRYLRGNTGELFF
TRBV6-5	TRBD1	NA	TRBJ2-7	TGTGCCAGCAGCCAGGGACAGGCGACCTACGAGCAGTACTTC	CASSQGQATYEQYF
TRBV10-2	TRBD1	NA	TRBJ2-3	TGCGCCAGCAAGGGGGCAGGGGGCTTCGGAGATACGCAGTATTTT	CASKGAGGFGDTQYF
TRBV7-3	NA	NA	TRBJ1-5	TGTGCCAGCAGCTTACTAGGGGTCGGCCAGCCCCAGCATTTT	CASSLLGVGQPQHF
TRBV7-9	TRBD1	NA	TRBJ2-4	TGTGCCAGCGACCCGGATGGAGCCAGGGGGTCGGGAAACATTCAGTACTTC	CASDPDGARGSGNIQYF
TRBV5-4	TRBD1	once	TRBJ1-2	TGTGCCAGCAGCTTGGTAGTGGGACAGGGGTCGAACTATGGCTACACCTTC	CASSLVVGQGSNYGYTF
TRBV5-5	NA	NA	TRBJ2-5	TGTGCCAGCAGCTTGATAGGCGGGACAGCCAAGAAGACCCAGTACTTC	CASSLIGGTAKKTQYF
TRBV7-2	NA	NA	TRBJ1-4	TGTGCCAGCAGCTACCAGGGGTCGGCAACTAATGAAAAACTGTTTTTT	CASSYQGSATNEKLFF
TRBV29-1	NA	NA	TRBJ1-2	TGCAGCGTTGAAGACTCACTATCGACAGACTATGGCTACACCTTC	CSVEDSLSTDYGYTF
TRBV7-2	TRBD1	few	TRBJ2-7	TGTGCCAGCAGCGTCGGACAGGGCACCTACGAGCAGTACTTC	CASSVGQGTYEQYF
TRBV10-2	NA	NA	TRBJ2-1	TGCGCCAGCATGGGGAGCGGGCGGATCTCCAATGAGCAGTTCTTC	CASMGSGRISNEQFF
TRBV19	TRBD1	NA	TRBJ1-5	TGTGCCAGTAGTTTCCACCGGGACAGGGGATGGAATCAGCCCCAGCATTTT	CASSFHRDRGWNQPQHF
TRBV6-5	NA	NA	TRBJ2-1	TGTGCCAGCAGTTACCCTAGAAATGAGCAGTTCTTC	CASSYPRNEQFF
TRBV6-5	NA	NA	TRBJ2-4	TGTGCCAGCAGTTTTGCCAGGGTACCAAACATTCAGTACTTC	CASSFARVPNIQYF
TRBV6-5	TRBD1	NA	TRBJ2-2	TGTGCCAGCACTCACGGGGACAGGGAAGTCGGGGAGCTGTTTTTT	CASTHGDREVGELFF
TRBV5-1	NA	NA	TRBJ1-5	TGCGCCAGCAGCTTTGAGGCTCAGGGTCAGCCCCAGCATTTT	CASSFEAQGQPQHF